The 27 T cell receptor beta chains below were found in one sample sequenced in a study of blood T cell repertoires in COVID-19. This table comes from immunoSEQ multiplex PCR, and its TCRdb copy is limited to in-frame clones, with some not included. The table has about 120,000 clones, 70% to 85% seen once; the top ten hold around 0.9%. The specimen was peripheral blood. The receptors shown here come from a human donor with acute or convalescent COVID-19. The donor label of this sample is uncertain.

V and J are TRBV12-3 or TRBV12-4 and TRBJ2-7, with a tentative D call TRBD2 (5 bases). The CDR3 loop spans 13 amino acids. V was trimmed by 6 bases and J by 4 bases, leaving 13 bases between them. The chain's CDR3 is CASSPGEIYEQYF. The CDR3 nucleotides read TGTGCCAGCAGCCCCGGGGAGATTTACGAGCAGTACTTC.

The V gene is TRBV3-1 (or the pseudogene TRBV3-2), the J gene TRBJ2-5; D gene unclear. The germline V gene encodes CDR1 LGHDT and CDR2 YNNKEL (reference sequence). Trimming took off 4 bases at V and 5 bases at J, with 11 bases between the two ends. The CDR3 length is 13 residues. The CDR3 DNA reads as TGTGCCAGCAGCCCCAGTATGGCCGAGACCCAGTACTTC. This sequence encodes CASSPSMAETQYF.

This chain links TRBV28 with TRBJ2-2; perhaps TRBD2 as D (5 bases). The CDR3 sequence is 15 residues long. Per the germline V gene, CDR1 is MDHEN and CDR2 is SYDVKM. Trimming left V 10 bases short and J 5 bases short, with 20 bases between. The CDR3 reads CAIDRMGASTGELFF. CDR3 in DNA: TGTGCCATCGACCGGATGGGAGCCTCAACCGGGGAGCTGTTTTTT.

This sequence joins TRBV5-1 and TRBJ1-1; a possible D gene is TRBD1 (5 bases). The CDR3 spans 15 residues. V was cut by 4 bases and J by 1 base, with 14 bases left in between. Germline values: CDR1 SGHRS, CDR2 YFSETQ. The CDR3 nucleotides read TGCGCCAGCAGCCTGATGAGCACAGGGAACACTGAAGCTTTCTTT. Its protein is CASSLMSTGNTEAFF.

V is TRBV6-5 and J is TRBJ1-6; no firm D call. The V gene lost 7 bases and the J gene lost 0 bases, with 10 bases spanning the gap. Looked up from germline, CDR1 is MNHEY and CDR2 is SVGAGI. This CDR3 is built from 15 residues. The CDR3 DNA reads as TGTGCCAGCAAAATTACAAGCTCCTATAATTCACCCCTCCACTTT. Amino acids: CASKITSSYNSPLHF.

With regard to this clone: One end of the junction varies from germline; a read error may be responsible. The genes are TRBV7-9 and TRBJ1-3, with D possibly TRBD1 on 5 matching bases. The CDR3 extends over 12 amino acids. Germline V gene lookup returns CDR1 SEHNR and CDR2 FQNEAQ (reference sequence). CDR3 DNA sequence: TGTGCCAGCAGAGAGGAGGGGAGGAATGCACATTTT. Its translation: CASREEGRNAHF.

This clone showed up just once. The chain is built from TRBV11-2 and TRBJ1-6; 8 bases are shared with TRBD1. Germline V gene lookup returns CDR1 SGHAT and CDR2 FQNNGV. Unmatched junction bases numbered 6, after V lost 5 bases and J lost 6 bases. This CDR3 spans 15 amino acids. The CDR3 sequence is CASSPRTGTNSPLHF. The CDR3 region has the DNA TGTGCCAGCAGCCCCCGGACAGGGACTAATTCACCCCTCCACTTT.

The chain recombines TRBV5-1 with TRBJ2-3; unclear D gene. Germline CDR1 and CDR2: SGHRS and YFSETQ. This CDR3 is 13 amino acids long. Deletions cut 4 bases from V and 2 bases from J, with 8 bases between. The DNA for the CDR3 is TGCGCCAGCAGCCCACAACCCACAGATACGCAGTATTTT. Translation gives CASSPQPTDTQYF.

The rearrangement uses TRBV6-6 and TRBJ1-6, with 8 bases aligning to TRBD1. The CDR3 is 13 amino acids. Germline CDR1 is MNHNY and CDR2 is SVGAGI (reference sequence). Losses at the gene ends were 8 bases for V and 7 bases for J; bases not matched to a gene: 4. CDR3 residues: CASEGQGNSPLHF. In DNA form, the CDR3 reads TGTGCCAGCGAAGGACAGGGCAATTCACCCCTCCACTTT.

This sequence joins TRBV3-1 (or the pseudogene TRBV3-2) and TRBJ1-2; 9 positions agree with TRBD1. Trimming took 4 bases from V and 9 from J; bases not matched to a gene: 3. CDR3 length equals 12 residues. Looked up from germline, CDR1 is LGHDT and CDR2 is YNNKEL (reference sequence). The CDR3 is CASSRGTGSYTF. In nucleotides, the CDR3 is TGTGCCAGCAGCCGAGGGACAGGGAGCTACACCTTC.

This chain uses TRBV6-5 with TRBJ2-5; 8 bases align to TRBD2. Germline V gives CDR1 MNHEY, CDR2 SVGAGI. This CDR3 is 14 amino acids long. With V trimmed by 7 bases and J by 2 bases, 6 bases remained unmatched. Here the CDR3 reads CASKRGGSQETQYF. The CDR3 region has the DNA TGTGCCAGCAAACGGGGGGGATCTCAAGAGACCCAGTACTTC.

On this clone: The sample holds other DNA sequences that translate to the same CDR3. This chain uses TRBV27 with TRBJ2-3, with D uncertain. CDR1 is MNHEY, CDR2 SMNVEV, per germline (reference sequence). Trimming cost V 5 bases and J 0 bases, with 9 bases left between them. The CDR3 covers 14 residues. The CDR3 reads CASSRQTSTDTQYF. The CDR3 DNA follows: TGTGCCAGCAGTAGACAAACTAGCACAGATACGCAGTATTTT.

In the case of this clone: The same CDR3 is also encoded by other DNA sequences in this sample. The J gene is TRBJ1-5, the V gene TRBV7-2; 8 bases map to TRBD1. The CDR3 consists of 14 residues. Per the germline V gene, CDR1 is SGHTA and CDR2 is FQGNSA. V was pared by 5 bases and J by 4 bases, with 4 bases of the junction left unmatched. CDR3 nucleotides: TGTGCCAGCAGCCCCGGGACAGGAAATCAGCCCCAGCATTTT. Translating it yields CASSPGTGNQPQHF. Full variable domain (rest looked up from reference TRBV7-2 and TRBJ1-5): GAGVSQSPSNKVTEKGKDVELRCDPISGHTALYWYRQSLGQGLEFLIYFQGNSAPDKSGLPSDRFSAERTGGSVSTLTIQRTQQEDSAVYLCASSPGTGNQPQHFGDGTRLSIL.

This sequence joins TRBV2 and TRBJ2-3; D possibly corresponds to TRBD2 (6 bases). Trimming shortened V by 6 bases and J by 2 bases, and 15 bases separated the two germline ends. The CDR3 runs to 15 residues. CDR1 is SNHLY and CDR2 is FYNNEI in the germline V gene. In nucleotides, the CDR3 is TGTGCCAGCAGCCGTGCGGAGGGTGCCACAGATACGCAGTATTTT. This encodes CASSRAEGATDTQYF.

In its sample, this clone was seen a few times. This sequence joins TRBV12-5 and TRBJ2-7, with 12 bases aligning to TRBD2. Germline CDR1 is LGHNT and CDR2 is FRNRAP. Trimming took 0 bases from V and 3 from J; bases not matched to a gene: 18. The CDR3 has 21 residues. DNA for the CDR3: TGTGCTAGTGGTTTGGTACTGGTGTCTAGCGGGGGGGCCATCCCAGGCTACGAGCAGTACTTC. This gives the protein CASGLVLVSSGGAIPGYEQYF.

The count of this clone is one. The chain combines TRBV24-1 with TRBJ2-7, with D maybe TRBD1 (5 bases). Deletions cut 0 bases from V and 2 bases from J, with 13 bases between. The CDR3 is 16 amino acids. Germline V lookup: CDR1 KGHDR, CDR2 SFDVKD. CDR3 amino acids: CATSDLKLTVPYEQYV. DNA for the CDR3: TGTGCCACCAGTGATTTGAAATTGACAGTCCCCTACGAGCAGTACGTC.

The rearrangement uses TRBV30 and TRBJ1-5; perhaps TRBD1 as D (6 bases). Per the germline V gene, CDR1 is GTSNPN and CDR2 is SVGIG (reference sequence). The CDR3 extends over 17 amino acids. Trimming cost V 2 bases and J 0 bases, with 17 bases left between them. CDR3 residues: CAWSPPGHRDSNQPQHF. As DNA, the CDR3 is TGTGCCTGGAGTCCCCCCGGACACAGGGATAGCAATCAGCCCCAGCATTTT.

The chain joins TRBV5-1 to TRBJ2-2; 13 nucleotides agree with TRBD2. This CDR3 is built from 15 residues. Trimming removed 9 bases from V and 0 bases from J; junction bases left unmatched: 2. CDR1 and CDR2 (germline): SGHRS, YFSETQ. CDR3 protein: CATGLAGANTGELFF. As DNA, the CDR3 is TGCGCCACCGGACTAGCGGGGGCGAACACCGGGGAGCTGTTTTTT.

The gene calls are TRBV13 and TRBJ2-3; 9 positions agree with TRBD2. V was pared by 4 bases and J by 5 bases, with 4 bases of the junction left unmatched. This CDR3 is 14 amino acids long. CDR1 is PRHDT and CDR2 is FYEKMQ in the germline V gene (reference sequence). The CDR3 DNA reads TGTGCCAGCAGCTCCTCGACTAGCGGAGATACGCAGTATTTT. Its protein product is CASSSSTSGDTQYF.

This CDR3 is CASSLGDRGLYSPLHF. In DNA, the CDR3 is TGTGCCAGCAGCTTAGGGGACAGGGGGCTTTATTCACCCCTCCACTTT. The chain is built from TRBV7-8 and TRBJ1-6; the match to TRBD1 covers 12 bases. The CDR3 runs 16 residues. Looked up from germline, CDR1 is SGHVS and CDR2 is FQNEAQ. Losses at the gene ends were 1 base for V and 8 bases for J; bases not matched to a gene: 3.

J is TRBJ2-3 and V is TRBV2, with 11 nucleotides matching TRBD2. The V gene end was trimmed by 4 bases and the J gene end by 0 bases; junction bases not matched to a gene: 9. Germline V gives CDR1 SNHLY, CDR2 FYNNEI. This CDR3 contains 18 residues. The CDR3 loop reads CASSVPPSGGLSTDTQYF. The DNA of the CDR3 is TGTGCCAGCAGTGTACCCCCTAGCGGGGGGCTTAGCACAGATACGCAGTATTTT.

The genes are TRBV7-2 and TRBJ1-5, with 7 bases that match TRBD1. The germline V gene encodes CDR1 SGHTA and CDR2 FQGNSA. Losses at the gene ends were 5 bases for V and 3 bases for J; bases not matched to a gene: 4. The CDR3 is made up of 14 amino acids. The CDR3 loop is CASSPQGYNQPQHF. The CDR3 DNA is TGTGCCAGCAGCCCACAGGGGTACAATCAGCCCCAGCATTTT.

The count of this clone is one. The chain carries TRBV11-2 and TRBJ2-7; a weak D match, TRBD2 (5 bases). V was cut by 1 base and J by 3 bases, with 13 bases left in between. Germline V gene sequence: CDR1 SGHAT, CDR2 FQNNGV. The CDR3 length is 15 residues. In DNA form, the CDR3 reads TGTGCCAGCAGCTTAGTTGGCGGGTTCGGCTACGAGCAGTACTTC. This encodes CASSLVGGFGYEQYF.

The chain links TRBV7-3 to TRBJ2-3; the match to TRBD2 covers 9 bases. Germline V gene data show CDR1 as SGHTA and CDR2 as FQGTGA. V lost 3 bases and J lost 2; bases outside the gene matches: 6. The CDR3 runs 16 residues. CDR3 sequence reads: CASSLQAGGVTDTQYF. The CDR3 DNA reads as TGTGCCAGCAGCTTGCAAGCGGGGGGTGTCACAGATACGCAGTATTTT. The whole variable domain, filled in from reference TRBV7-3 and TRBJ2-3, reads GAGVSQTPSNKVTEKGKYVELRCDPISGHTALYWYRQSLGQGPEFLIYFQGTGAADDSGLPNDRFFAVRPEGSVSTLKIQRTERGDSAVYLCASSLQAGGVTDTQYFGPGTRLTVL.

Only a few counts were recorded for this clone. V is TRBV21-1 and J is TRBJ2-4; no check of the table's D call, TRBD2, against the DNA was made. TRBV21-1 is a pseudogene locus. CDR3 size: 16 residues. The CDR3 protein is CASSKGPGRTKNIQYF. CDR3 in DNA: TGTGCCAGCAGCAAAGGCCCAGGGAGGACCAAAAACATTCAGTACTTC.

This clone was detected once. The chain combines TRBV29-1 with TRBJ2-7, with a possible D match to TRBD1 (9 bases). The ends were cut back, 4 bases at V and 2 bases at J, with 15 bases in the middle. Germline V lookup: CDR1 SQVTM, CDR2 ANQGSEA. CDR3 size: 14 residues. The DNA of the CDR3 is TGCAGCGTTGCGGGGGGGACAGGGCCCTACGAGCAGTACTTC. Translation: CSVAGGTGPYEQYF.

The chain employs TRBV10-2 and TRBJ2-7; TRBD2 matches 13 bases. Germline V gene data show CDR1 as WSHSY and CDR2 as SAAADI. This CDR3 spans 14 amino acids. Trimming took 5 bases from V and 6 from J; bases not matched to a gene: 4. CDR3 DNA sequence: TGCGCCAGCAGTAGACTAGCGGGGGGATCCGAGCAGTACTTC. Its translation: CASSRLAGGSEQYF.